Listed here is a single T cell receptor beta chain. Its specificity is not known. J lost 4 bases, V lost 5 bases, and 7 bases had no gene match. The V gene's germline CDR1 is SGHTA and CDR2 FQGTGA. This CDR3 has 16 amino acids. This table comes from immunoSEQ multiplex PCR, and its TCRdb copy is limited to in-frame clones, with some not included. Of 65,000 or so clones in the sample, about 92% were seen once. These data are taken from a study of OX40 agonist ivuxolimab in advanced cancers. Across the whole study: The dose of intravenous ivuxolimab that patients received every 2 weeks ranged from 0.01 to 10 mg/kg.

Study-wide results and caveats: Also present in some nonresponders was a low level of normalized T-cell clonal expansion.

This sequence was found in an adult with an advanced solid tumor such as melanoma, head and neck, liver or kidney cancer. This chain joins TRBV7-3 and TRBJ2-2; 10 positions agree with TRBD1. Material: CD4+ or CD8+ T cells sorted from blood, obtained in a trial of the OX40 agonist ivuxolimab. This CDR3 reads CASSLDRGRGTGELFF. As DNA, the CDR3 is TGTGCCAGCAGCCTAGACAGGGGGCGCGGCACCGGGGAGCTGTTTTTT.